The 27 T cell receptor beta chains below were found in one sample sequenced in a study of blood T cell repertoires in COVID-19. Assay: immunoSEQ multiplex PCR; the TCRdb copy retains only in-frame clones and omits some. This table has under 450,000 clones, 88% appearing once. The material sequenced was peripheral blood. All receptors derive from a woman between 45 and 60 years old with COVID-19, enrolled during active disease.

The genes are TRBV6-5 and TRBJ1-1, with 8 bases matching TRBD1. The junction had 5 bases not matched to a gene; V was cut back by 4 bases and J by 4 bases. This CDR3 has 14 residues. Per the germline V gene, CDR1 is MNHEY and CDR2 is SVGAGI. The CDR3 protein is CASSSDRVGTEAFF. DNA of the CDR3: TGTGCCAGCAGTTCGGACAGGGTCGGCACTGAAGCTTTCTTT.

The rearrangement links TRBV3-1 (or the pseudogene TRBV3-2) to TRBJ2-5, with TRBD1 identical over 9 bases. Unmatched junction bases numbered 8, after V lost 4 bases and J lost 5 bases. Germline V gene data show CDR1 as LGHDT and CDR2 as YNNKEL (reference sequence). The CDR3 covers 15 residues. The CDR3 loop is CASSLAGTGRETQYF. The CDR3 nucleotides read TGTGCCAGCAGCCTAGCCGGGACAGGGCGGGAGACCCAGTACTTC.

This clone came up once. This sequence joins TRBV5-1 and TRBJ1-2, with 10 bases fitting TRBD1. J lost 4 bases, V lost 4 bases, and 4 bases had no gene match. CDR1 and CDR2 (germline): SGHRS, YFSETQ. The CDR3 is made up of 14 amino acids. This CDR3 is CASSGGQGGYGYTF. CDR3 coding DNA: TGCGCCAGCAGCGGAGGACAGGGGGGCTATGGCTACACCTTC.

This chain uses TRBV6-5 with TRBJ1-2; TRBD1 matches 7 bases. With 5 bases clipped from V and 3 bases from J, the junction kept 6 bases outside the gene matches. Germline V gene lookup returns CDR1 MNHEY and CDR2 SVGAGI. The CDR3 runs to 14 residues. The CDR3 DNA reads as TGTGCCAGCAGTAGGACAGGCTCGGACTATGGCTACACCTTC. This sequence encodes CASSRTGSDYGYTF.

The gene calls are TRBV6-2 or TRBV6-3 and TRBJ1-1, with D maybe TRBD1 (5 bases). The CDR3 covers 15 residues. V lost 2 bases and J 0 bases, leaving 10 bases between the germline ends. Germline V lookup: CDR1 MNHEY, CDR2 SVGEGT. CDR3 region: CASSYGALMNTEAFF. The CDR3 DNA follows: TGTGCCAGCAGTTACGGGGCACTCATGAACACTGAAGCTTTCTTT.

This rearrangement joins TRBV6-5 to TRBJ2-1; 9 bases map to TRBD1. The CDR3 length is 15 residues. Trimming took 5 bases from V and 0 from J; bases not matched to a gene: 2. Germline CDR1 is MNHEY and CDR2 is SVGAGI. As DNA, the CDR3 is TGTGCCAGCAGTCAGACAGGGGGCTCCTACAATGAGCAGTTCTTC. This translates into CASSQTGGSYNEQFF.

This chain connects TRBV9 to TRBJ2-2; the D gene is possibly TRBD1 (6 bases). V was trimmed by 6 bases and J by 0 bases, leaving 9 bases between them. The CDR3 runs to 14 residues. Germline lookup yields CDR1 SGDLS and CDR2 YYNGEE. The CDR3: CASNDRTNTGELFF. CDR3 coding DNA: TGTGCCAGCAATGACAGGACGAACACCGGGGAGCTGTTTTTT.

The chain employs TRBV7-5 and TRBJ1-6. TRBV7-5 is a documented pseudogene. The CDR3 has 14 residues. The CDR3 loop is CANRLDRENSPLHF. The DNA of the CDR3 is TGTGCCAATAGATTAGACCGGGAAAATTCACCCCTCCACTTT.

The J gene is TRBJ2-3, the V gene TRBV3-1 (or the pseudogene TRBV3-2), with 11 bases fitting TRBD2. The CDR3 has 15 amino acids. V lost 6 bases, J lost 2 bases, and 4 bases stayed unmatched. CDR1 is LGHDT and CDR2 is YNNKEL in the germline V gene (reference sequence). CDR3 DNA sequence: TGTGCCAGCAGGCAACTAGCGGGGGCCACAGATACGCAGTATTTT. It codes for CASRQLAGATDTQYF.

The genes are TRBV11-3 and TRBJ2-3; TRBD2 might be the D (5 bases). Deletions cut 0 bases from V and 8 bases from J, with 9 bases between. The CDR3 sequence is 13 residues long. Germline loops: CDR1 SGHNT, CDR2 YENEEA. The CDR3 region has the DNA TGTGCCAGCAGCTTAGATCGAGGGAGTACGCAGTATTTT. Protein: CASSLDRGSTQYF.

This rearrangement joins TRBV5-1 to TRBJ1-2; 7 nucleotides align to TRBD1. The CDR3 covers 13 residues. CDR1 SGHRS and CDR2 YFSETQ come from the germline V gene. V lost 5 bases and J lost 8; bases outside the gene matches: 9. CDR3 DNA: TGCGCCAGCAGTTCCGAGGGGGCAAGGGGCTACACCTTC. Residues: CASSSEGARGYTF.

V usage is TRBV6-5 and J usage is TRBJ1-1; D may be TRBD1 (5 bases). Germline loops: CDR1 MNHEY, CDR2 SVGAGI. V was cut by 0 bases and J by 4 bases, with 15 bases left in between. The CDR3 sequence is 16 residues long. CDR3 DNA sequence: TGTGCCAGCAGTTACTCTCTTGGGGGGGGTGGCACTGAAGCTTTCTTT. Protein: CASSYSLGGGGTEAFF.

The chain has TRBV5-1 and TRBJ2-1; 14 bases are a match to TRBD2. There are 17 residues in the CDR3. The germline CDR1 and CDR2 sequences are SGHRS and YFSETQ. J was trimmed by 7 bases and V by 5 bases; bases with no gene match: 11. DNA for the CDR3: TGCGCCAGCAGTGGACCGGCCGGGACTAGCGGGGGAAATGAGCAGTTCTTC. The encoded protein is CASSGPAGTSGGNEQFF. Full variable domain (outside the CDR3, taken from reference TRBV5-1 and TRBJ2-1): KAGVTQTPRYLIKTRGQQVTLSCSPISGHRSVSWYQQTPGQGLQFLFEYFSETQRNKGNFPGRFSGRQFSNSRSEMNVSTLELGDSALYLCASSGPAGTSGGNEQFFGPGTRLTVL.

The CDR3 is CASSGTSDTQYF. In nucleotides, the CDR3 is TGTGCCAGCAGTGGGACTTCAGATACGCAGTATTTT. J is TRBJ2-3 and V is TRBV2; TRBD2 is a possible D gene (5 bases). CDR3 length: 12 amino acids. V gave up 4 bases and J gave up 4 bases, with 6 bases separating them. CDR1 is SNHLY, CDR2 FYNNEI, per germline.

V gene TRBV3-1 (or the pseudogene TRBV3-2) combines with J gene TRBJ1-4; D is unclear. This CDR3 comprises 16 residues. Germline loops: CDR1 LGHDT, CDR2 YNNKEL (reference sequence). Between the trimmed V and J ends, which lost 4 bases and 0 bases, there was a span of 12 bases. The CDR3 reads CASSPGREATNEKLFF. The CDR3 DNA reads TGTGCCAGCAGCCCCGGACGGGAAGCAACTAATGAAAAACTGTTTTTT.

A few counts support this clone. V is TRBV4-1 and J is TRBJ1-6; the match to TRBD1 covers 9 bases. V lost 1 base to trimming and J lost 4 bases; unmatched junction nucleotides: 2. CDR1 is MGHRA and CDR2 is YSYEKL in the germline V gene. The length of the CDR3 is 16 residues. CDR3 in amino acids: CASSQGGTGYNSPLHF. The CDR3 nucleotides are TGCGCCAGCAGCCAAGGAGGGACAGGGTATAATTCACCCCTCCACTTT.

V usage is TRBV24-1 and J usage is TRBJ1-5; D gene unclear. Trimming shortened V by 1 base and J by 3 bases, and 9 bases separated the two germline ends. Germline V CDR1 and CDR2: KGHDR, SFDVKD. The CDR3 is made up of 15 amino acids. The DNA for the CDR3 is TGTGCCACCAGTGATTTTAGCAGCCCCAATCAGCCCCAGCATTTT. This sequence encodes CATSDFSSPNQPQHF.

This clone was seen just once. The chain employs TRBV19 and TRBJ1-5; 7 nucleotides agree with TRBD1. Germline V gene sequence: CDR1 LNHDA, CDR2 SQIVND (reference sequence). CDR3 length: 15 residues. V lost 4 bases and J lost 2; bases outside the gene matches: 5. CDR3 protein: CASSTGTVGNQPQHF. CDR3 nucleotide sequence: TGTGCCAGTAGTACCGGGACAGTGGGCAATCAGCCCCAGCATTTT. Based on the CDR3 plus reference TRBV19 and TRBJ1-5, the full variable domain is DGGITQSPKYLFRKEGQNVTLSCEQNLNHDAMYWYRQDPGQGLRLIYYSQIVNDFQKGDIAEGYSVSREKKESFPLTVTSAQKNPTAFYLCASSTGTVGNQPQHFGDGTRLSIL.

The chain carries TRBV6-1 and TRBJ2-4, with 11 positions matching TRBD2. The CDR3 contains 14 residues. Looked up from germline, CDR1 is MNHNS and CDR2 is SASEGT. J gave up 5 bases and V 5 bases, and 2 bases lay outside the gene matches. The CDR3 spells CASSWGLAENIQYF. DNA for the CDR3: TGTGCCAGCAGTTGGGGACTAGCGGAAAACATTCAGTACTTC.

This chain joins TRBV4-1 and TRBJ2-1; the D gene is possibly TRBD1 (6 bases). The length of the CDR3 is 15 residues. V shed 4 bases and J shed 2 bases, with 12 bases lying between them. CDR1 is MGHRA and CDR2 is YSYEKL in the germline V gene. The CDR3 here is CASSRQQGTYNEQFF. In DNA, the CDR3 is TGCGCCAGCAGCCGACAACAGGGAACCTACAATGAGCAGTTCTTC.

The CDR3 sequence: CASSPNRVQGYTF. CDR3 coding DNA: TGTGCCAGCAGCCCAAACAGGGTTCAGGGCTACACCTTC. The chain carries TRBV6-6 and TRBJ1-2, with D possibly being TRBD1 (6 bases). The CDR3 runs to 13 residues. Germline values: CDR1 MNHNY, CDR2 SVGAGI (reference sequence). The ends were cut back, 6 bases at V and 8 bases at J, with 16 bases in the middle.

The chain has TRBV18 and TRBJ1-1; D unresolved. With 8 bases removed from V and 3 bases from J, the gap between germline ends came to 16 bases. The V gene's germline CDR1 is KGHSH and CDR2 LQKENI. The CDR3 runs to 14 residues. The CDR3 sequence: CASQSRGTDTEAFF. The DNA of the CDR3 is TGTGCCAGCCAATCGCGGGGAACAGACACTGAAGCTTTCTTT.

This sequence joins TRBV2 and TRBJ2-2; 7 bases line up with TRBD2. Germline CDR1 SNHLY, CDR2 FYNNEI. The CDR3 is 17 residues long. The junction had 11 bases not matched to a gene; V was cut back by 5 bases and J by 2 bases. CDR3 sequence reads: CASSLDTTTSNTGELFF. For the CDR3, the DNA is TGTGCCAGCAGTTTAGATACCACGACTAGCAACACCGGGGAGCTGTTTTTT.

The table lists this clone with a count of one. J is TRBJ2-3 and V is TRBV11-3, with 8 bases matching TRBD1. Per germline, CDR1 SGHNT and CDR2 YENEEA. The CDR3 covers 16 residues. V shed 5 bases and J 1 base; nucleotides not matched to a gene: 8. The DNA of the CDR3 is TGTGCCAGCAGCCGAGGACAGGGTATCGGCACAGATACGCAGTATTTT. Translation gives CASSRGQGIGTDTQYF.

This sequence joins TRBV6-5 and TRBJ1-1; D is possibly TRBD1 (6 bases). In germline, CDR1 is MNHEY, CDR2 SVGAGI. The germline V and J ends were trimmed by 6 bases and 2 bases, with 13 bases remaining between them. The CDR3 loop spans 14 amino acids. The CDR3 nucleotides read TGTGCCAGCAGCCGGACAGTCATTAACACTGAAGCTTTCTTT. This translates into CASSRTVINTEAFF.

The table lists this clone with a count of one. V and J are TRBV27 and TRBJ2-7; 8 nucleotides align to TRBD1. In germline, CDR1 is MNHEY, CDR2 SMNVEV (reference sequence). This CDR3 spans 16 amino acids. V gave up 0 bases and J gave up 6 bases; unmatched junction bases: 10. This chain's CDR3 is CASSLSVDRDQGEQYF. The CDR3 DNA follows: TGTGCCAGCAGTTTATCGGTGGACAGGGATCAGGGCGAGCAGTACTTC.

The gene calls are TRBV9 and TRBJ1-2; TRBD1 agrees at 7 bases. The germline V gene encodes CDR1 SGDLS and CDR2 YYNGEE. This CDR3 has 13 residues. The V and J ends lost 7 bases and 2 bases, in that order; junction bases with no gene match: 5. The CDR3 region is CASGGRGNYGYTF. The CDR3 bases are TGTGCCAGCGGCGGCAGGGGGAACTATGGCTACACCTTC.